This T cell receptor beta chain was retrieved from a study of identical twins. Findings and caveats of the study: Out-of-frame TCR alpha sharing observed in monozygotic twins exceeded model estimates. Within cord blood, abundant beta clonotypes carried fewer insertions, but memory repertoires showed no such trend.

V shed 5 bases and J shed 1 base, with 14 bases lying between them. Per the germline V gene, CDR1 is DFQATT and CDR2 is SNEGSKA (reference sequence). The CDR3 is 15 residues long. In this sample, this clonotype turned up once. What it binds is unknown. Via MiXCR, TCRdb re-called the 5' RACE reads, giving one row per CDR3 protein. This table holds 1.5 million to 2 million distinct CDR3 sequences, about 32% found once. The sample was cord blood. V usage is TRBV20-1 and J usage is TRBJ2-2; D ambiguous. The TCR originated in a newborn girl in good health. The CDR3 sequence: CSALNLGLNTGELFF. The CDR3 DNA reads as TGCAGTGCTCTAAACCTAGGCCTGAACACCGGGGAGCTGTTTTTT.